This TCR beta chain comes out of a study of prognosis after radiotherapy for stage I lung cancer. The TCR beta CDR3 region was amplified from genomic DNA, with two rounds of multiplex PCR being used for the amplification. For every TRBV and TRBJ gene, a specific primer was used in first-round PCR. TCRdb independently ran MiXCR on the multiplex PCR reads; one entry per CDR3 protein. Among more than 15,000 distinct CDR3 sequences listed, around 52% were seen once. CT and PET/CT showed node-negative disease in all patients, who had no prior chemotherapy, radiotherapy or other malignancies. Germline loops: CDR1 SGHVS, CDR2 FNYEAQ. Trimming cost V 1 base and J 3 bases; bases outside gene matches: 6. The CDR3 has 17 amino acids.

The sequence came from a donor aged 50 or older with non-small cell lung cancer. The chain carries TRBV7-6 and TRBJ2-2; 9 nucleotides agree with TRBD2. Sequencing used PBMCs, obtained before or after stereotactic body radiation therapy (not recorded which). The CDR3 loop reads CASSLEAGTSHTGELFF. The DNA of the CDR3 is TGTGCCAGCAGCTTAGAAGCCGGGACTAGCCACACCGGGGAGCTGTTTTTT.